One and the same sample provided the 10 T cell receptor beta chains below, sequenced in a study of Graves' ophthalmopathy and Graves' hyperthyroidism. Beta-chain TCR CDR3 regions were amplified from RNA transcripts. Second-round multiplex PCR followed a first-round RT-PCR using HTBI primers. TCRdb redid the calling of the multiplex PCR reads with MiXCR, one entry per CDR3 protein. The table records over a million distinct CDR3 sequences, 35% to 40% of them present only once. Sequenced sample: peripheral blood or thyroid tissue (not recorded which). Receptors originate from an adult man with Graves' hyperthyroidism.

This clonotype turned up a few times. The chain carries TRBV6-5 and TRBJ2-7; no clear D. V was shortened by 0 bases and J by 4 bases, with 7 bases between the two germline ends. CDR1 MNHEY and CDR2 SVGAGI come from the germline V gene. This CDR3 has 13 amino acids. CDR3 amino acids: CASSYSWAYEQYF. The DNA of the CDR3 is TGTGCCAGCAGTTACTCGTGGGCGTACGAGCAGTACTTC.

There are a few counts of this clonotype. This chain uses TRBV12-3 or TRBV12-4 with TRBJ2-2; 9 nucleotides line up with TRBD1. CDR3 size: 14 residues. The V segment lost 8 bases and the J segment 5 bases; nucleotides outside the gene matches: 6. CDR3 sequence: CASQTGGGTGELFF. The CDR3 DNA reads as TGTGCCAGCCAAACAGGGGGCGGTACCGGGGAGCTGTTTTTT.

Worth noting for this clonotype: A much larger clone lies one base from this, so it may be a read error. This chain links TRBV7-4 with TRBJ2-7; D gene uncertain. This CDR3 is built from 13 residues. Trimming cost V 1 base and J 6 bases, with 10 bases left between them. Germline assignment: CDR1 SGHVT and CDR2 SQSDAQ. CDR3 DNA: TGTGCCAGCAGCTTAGGGCGGATAAGCGAGCAGTACTTC. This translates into CASSLGRISEQYF.

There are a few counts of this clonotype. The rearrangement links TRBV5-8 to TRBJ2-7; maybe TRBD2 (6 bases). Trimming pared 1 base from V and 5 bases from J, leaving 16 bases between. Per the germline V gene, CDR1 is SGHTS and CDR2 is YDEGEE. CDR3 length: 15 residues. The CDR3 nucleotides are TGTGCCAGCAGCTTGATCCCGGAGGCGGGGAACGAGCAGTACTTC. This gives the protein CASSLIPEAGNEQYF.

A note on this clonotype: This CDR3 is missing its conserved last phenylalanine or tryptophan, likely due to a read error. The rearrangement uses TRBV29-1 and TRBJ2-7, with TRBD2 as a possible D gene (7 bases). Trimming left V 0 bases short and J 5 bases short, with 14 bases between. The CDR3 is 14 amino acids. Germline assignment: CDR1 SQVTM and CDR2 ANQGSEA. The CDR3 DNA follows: TGCAGCGTTGAAGATCGGGGGGCCAGCGACGAGCAGTACCTC. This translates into CSVEDRGASDEQYL.

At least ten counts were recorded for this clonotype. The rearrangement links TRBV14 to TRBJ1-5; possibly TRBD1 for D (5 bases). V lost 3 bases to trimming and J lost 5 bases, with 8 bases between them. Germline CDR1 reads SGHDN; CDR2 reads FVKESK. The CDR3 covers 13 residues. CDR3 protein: CASSHGGDQPQHF. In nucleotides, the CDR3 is TGTGCCAGCAGCCACGGGGGAGATCAGCCCCAGCATTTT.

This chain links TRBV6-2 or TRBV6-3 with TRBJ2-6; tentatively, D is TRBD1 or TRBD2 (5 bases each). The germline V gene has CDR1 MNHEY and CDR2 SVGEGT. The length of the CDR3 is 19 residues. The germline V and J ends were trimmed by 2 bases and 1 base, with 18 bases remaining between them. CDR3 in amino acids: CASSYGTVTTWSGANVLTF. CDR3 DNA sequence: TGTGCCAGCAGTTACGGGACCGTCACCACTTGGTCTGGGGCCAACGTCCTGACTTTC.

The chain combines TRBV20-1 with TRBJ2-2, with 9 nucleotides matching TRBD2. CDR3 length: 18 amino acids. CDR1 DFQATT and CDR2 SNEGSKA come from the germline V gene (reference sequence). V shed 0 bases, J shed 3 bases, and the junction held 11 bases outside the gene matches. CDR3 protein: CSARDHGLARPDTGELFF. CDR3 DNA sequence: TGCAGTGCTAGAGACCATGGACTAGCGCGACCAGACACCGGGGAGCTGTTTTTT.

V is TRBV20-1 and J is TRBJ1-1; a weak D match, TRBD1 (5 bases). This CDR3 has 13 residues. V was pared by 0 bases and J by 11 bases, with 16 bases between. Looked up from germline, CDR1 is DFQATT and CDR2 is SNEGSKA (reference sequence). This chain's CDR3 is CSARDFGQEGAFF. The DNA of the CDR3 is TGCAGTGCTAGAGATTTCGGACAAGAGGGGGCTTTCTTT.

Here the CDR3 DNA reads TGTGCCAGCAGTCAAAGAGACAGGGGGTGGACTGAAGCTTTCTTT. Amino acid sequence: CASSQRDRGWTEAFF. V is TRBV6-2 or TRBV6-3 and J is TRBJ1-1; 9 positions agree with TRBD1. J gave up 5 bases and V 5 bases, and 9 bases lay outside the gene matches. This CDR3 is built from 15 residues. CDR1 MNHEY and CDR2 SVGEGT come from the germline V gene.